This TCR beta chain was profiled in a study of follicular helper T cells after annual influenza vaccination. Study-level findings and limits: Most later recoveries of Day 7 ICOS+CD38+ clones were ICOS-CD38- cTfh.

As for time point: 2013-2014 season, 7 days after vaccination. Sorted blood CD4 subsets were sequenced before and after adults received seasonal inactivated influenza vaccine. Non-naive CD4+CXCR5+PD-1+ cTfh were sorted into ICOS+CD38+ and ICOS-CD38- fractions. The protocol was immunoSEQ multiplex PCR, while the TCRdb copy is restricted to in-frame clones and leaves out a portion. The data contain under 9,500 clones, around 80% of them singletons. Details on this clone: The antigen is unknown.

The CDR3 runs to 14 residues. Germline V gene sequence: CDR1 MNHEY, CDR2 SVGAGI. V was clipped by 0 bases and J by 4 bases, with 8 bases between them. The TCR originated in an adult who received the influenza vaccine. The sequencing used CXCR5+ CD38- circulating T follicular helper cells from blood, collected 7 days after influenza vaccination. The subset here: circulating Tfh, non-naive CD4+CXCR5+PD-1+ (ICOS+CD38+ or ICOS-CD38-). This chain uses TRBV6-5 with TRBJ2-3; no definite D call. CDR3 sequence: CASSYSAGSDTQYF. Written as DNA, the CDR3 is TGTGCCAGCAGTTACTCGGCCGGCTCAGATACGCAGTATTTT.